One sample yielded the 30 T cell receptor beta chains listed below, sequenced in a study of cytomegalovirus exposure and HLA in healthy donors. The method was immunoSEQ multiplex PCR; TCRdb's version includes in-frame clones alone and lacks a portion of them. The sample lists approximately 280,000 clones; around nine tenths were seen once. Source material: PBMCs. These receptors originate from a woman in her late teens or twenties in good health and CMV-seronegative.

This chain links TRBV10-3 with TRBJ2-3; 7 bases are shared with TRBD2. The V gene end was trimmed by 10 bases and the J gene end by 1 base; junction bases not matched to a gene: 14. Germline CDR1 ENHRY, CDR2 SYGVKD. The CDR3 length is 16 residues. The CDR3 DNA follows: TGTGCCACCGGGCCCTTGGGCGGGAGTGGCACAGATACGCAGTATTTT. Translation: CATGPLGGSGTDTQYF.

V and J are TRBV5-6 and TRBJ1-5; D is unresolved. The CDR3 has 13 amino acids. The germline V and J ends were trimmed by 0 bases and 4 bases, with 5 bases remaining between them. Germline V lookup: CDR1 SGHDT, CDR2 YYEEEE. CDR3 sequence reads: CASSLAGNQPQHF. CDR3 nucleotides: TGTGCCAGCAGCTTGGCCGGGAATCAGCCCCAGCATTTT.

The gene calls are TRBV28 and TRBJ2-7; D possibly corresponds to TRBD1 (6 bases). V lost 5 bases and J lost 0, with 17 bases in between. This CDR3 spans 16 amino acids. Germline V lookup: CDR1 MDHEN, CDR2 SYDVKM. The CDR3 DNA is TGTGCCAGCAGTCCCAGGGGACCTGGTTACTCCTACGAGCAGTACTTC. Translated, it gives CASSPRGPGYSYEQYF.

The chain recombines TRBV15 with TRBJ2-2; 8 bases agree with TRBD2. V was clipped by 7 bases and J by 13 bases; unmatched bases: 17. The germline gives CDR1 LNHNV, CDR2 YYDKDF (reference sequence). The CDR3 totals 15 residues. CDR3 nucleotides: TGTGCCACCAAACATTTTAGCAATCAGCGGGAGAGGCTGTTTTTT. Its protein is CATKHFSNQRERLFF.

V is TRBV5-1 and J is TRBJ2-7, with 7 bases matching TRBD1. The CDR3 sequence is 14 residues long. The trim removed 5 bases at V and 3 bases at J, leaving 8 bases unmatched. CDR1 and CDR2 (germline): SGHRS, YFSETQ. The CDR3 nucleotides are TGCGCCAGCAGTCGGTATGGACAGGACTACGAGCAGTACTTC. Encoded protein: CASSRYGQDYEQYF.

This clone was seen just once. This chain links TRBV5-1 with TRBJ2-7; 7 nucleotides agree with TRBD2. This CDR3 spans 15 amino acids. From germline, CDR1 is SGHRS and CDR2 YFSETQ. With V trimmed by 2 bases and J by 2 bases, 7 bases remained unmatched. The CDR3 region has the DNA TGCGCCAGCAGCTTAACCGCGGGGGAAACCTACGAGCAGTACTTC. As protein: CASSLTAGETYEQYF.

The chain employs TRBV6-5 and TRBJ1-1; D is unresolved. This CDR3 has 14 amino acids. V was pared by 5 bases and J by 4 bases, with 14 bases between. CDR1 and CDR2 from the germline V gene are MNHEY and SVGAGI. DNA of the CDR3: TGTGCCAGCAGTCAGTCCCGGGGTGGCACTGAAGCTTTCTTT. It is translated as CASSQSRGGTEAFF.

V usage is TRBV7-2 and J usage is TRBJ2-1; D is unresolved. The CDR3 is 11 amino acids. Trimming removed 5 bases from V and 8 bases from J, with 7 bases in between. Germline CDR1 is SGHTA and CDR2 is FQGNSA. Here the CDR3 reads CASSSLDEQFF. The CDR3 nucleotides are TGTGCCAGCAGCAGCCTCGATGAGCAGTTCTTC.

CDR3 DNA sequence: TGCGCCAGCAGCATAGGTCAGGGTAGGGAGACCCAGTACTTC. It is translated as CASSIGQGRETQYF. This sequence joins TRBV5-1 and TRBJ2-5; tentatively, D is TRBD1 (5 bases). Deletions cut 4 bases from V and 5 bases from J, with 15 bases between. Germline CDR1 SGHRS, CDR2 YFSETQ. The CDR3 runs 14 residues.

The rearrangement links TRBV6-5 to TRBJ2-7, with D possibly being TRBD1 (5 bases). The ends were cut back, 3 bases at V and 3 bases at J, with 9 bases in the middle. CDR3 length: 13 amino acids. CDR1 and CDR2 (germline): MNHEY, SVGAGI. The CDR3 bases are TGTGCCAGCAGTTATTTGCAGGGCTACGAGCAGTACTTC. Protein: CASSYLQGYEQYF.

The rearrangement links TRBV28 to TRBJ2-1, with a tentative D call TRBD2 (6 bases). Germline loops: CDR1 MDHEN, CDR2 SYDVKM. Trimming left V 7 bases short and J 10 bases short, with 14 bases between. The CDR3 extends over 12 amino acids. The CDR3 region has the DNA TGTGCCAGCACATCCCCGGGACTCGAGCAGTTCTTC. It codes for CASTSPGLEQFF.

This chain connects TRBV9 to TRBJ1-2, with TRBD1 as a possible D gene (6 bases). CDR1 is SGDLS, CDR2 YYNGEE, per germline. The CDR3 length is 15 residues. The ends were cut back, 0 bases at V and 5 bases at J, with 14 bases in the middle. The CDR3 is CASSVGTGNLYGYTF. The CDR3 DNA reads TGTGCCAGCAGCGTAGGTACAGGGAACCTTTATGGCTACACCTTC.

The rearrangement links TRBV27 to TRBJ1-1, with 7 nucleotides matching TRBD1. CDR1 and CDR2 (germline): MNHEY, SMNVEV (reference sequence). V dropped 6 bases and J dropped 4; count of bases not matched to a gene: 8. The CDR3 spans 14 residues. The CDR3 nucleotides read TGTGCCAGCAGGGATAGGGGGCTCGGCACTGAAGCTTTCTTT. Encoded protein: CASRDRGLGTEAFF.

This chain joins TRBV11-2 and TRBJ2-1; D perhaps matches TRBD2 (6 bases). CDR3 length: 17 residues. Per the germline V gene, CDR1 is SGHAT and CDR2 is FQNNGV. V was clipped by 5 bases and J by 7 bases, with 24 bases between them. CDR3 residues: CASSPKVAEQYENEQFF. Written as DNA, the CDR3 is TGTGCCAGCAGCCCGAAGGTAGCGGAGCAATACGAGAATGAGCAGTTCTTC.

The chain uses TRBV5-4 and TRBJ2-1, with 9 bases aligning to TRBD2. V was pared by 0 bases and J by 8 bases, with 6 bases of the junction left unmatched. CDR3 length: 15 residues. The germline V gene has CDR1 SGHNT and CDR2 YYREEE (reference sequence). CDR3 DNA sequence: TGTGCCAGCAGCTTGGTGGCGGGAGGGGTTGATGAGCAGTTCTTC. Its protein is CASSLVAGGVDEQFF.

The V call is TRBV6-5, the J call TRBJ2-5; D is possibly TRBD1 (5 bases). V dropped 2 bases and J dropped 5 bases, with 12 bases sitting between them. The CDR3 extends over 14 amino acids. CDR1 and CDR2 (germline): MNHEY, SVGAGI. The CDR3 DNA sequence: TGTGCCAGCAGTTACCTACGAACAGGCGAGACCCAGTACTTC. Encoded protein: CASSYLRTGETQYF.

The DNA of the CDR3 is TGTGCAGGAGCTAGCGGGGAGATTTCGGGCACAGATACGCAGTATTTT. Protein: CAGASGEISGTDTQYF. The V and J genes are TRBV2 and TRBJ2-3, with 9 positions matching TRBD2. Germline V CDR1 and CDR2: SNHLY, FYNNEI. The CDR3 consists of 16 residues.

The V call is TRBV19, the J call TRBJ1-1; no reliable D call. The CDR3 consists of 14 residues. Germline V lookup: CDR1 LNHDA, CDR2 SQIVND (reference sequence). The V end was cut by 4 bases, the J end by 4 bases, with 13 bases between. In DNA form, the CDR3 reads TGTGCCAGTAGTACGGAGTTGGAGGGCACTGAAGCTTTCTTT. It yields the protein CASSTELEGTEAFF.

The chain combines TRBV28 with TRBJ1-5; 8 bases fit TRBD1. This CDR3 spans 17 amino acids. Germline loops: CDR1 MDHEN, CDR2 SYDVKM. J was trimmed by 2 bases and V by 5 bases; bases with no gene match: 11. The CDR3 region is CASSRMTGAVGNQPQHF. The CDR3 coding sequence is TGTGCCAGCAGTCGGATGACAGGGGCGGTAGGCAATCAGCCCCAGCATTTT.

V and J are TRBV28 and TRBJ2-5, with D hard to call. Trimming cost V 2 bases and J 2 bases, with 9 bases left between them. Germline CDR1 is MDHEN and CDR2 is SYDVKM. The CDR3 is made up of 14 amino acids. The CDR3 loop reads CASSLVSGQETQYF. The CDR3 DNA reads TGTGCCAGCAGTTTAGTGTCAGGACAAGAGACCCAGTACTTC.

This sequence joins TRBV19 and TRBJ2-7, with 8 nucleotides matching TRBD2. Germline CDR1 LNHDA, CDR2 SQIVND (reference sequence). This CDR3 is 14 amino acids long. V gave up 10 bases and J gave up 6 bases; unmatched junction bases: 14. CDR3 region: CATAHSGTRVEQYF. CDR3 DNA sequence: TGTGCCACCGCACATTCCGGGACTAGGGTCGAGCAGTACTTC.

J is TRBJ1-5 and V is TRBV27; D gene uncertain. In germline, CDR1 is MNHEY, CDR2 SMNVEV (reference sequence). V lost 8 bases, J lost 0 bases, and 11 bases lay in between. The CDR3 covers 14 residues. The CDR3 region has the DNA TGTGCCAGCGGCACGGACTATAGCAATCAGCCCCAGCATTTT. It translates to CASGTDYSNQPQHF.

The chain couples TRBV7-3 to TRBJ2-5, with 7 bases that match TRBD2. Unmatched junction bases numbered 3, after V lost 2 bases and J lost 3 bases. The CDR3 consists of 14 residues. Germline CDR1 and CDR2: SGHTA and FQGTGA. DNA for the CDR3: TGTGCCAGCAGCTTATCCCTAGCGGAAGAGACCCAGTACTTC. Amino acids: CASSLSLAEETQYF. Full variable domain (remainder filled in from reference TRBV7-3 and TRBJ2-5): GAGVSQTPSNKVTEKGKYVELRCDPISGHTALYWYRQSLGQGPEFLIYFQGTGAADDSGLPNDRFFAVRPEGSVSTLKIQRTERGDSAVYLCASSLSLAEETQYFGPGTRLLVL.

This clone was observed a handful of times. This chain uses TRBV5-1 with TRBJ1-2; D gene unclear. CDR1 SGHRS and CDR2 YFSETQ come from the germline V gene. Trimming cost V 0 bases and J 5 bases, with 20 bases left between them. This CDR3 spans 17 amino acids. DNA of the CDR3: TGCGCCAGCAGCTTGGCCCTCGCGTCGGAGAGGAGGTATGGCTACACCTTC. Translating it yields CASSLALASERRYGYTF.

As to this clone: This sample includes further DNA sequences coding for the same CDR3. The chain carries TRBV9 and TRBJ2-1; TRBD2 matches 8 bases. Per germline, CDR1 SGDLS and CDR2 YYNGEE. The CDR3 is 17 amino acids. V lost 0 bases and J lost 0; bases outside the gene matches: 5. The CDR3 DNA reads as TGTGCCAGCAGCGTAGGATTAGCGGGGAGCTCCTACAATGAGCAGTTCTTC. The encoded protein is CASSVGLAGSSYNEQFF. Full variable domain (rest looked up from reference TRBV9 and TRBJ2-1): DSGVTQTPKHLITATGQRVTLRCSPRSGDLSVYWYQQSLDQGLQFLIQYYNGEERAKGNILERFSAQQFPDLHSELNLSSLELGDSALYFCASSVGLAGSSYNEQFFGPGTRLTVL.

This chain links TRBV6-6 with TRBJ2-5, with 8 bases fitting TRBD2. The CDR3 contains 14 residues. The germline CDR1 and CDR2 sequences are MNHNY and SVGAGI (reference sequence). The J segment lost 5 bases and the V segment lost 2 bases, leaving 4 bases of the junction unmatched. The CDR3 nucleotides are TGTGCCAGCAGTTACGGGCTAGCGGGCGAGACCCAGTACTTC. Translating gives CASSYGLAGETQYF.

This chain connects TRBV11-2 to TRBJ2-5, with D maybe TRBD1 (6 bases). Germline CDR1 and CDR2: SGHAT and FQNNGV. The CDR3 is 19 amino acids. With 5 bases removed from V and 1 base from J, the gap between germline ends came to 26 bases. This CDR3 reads CASSKRVGGRLTAQETQYF. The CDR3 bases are TGTGCCAGCAGCAAAAGGGTAGGGGGACGGCTGACAGCCCAAGAGACCCAGTACTTC.

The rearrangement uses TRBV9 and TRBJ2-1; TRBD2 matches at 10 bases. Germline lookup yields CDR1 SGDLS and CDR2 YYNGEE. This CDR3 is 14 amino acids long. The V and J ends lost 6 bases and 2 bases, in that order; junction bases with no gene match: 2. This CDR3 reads CASNLAGAYNEQFF. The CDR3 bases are TGTGCCAGCAACCTAGCGGGGGCCTACAATGAGCAGTTCTTC.

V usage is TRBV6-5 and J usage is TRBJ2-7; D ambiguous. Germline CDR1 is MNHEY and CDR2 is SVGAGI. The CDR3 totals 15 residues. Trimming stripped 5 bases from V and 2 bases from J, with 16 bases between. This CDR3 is CASSRSASPPYEQYF. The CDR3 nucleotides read TGTGCCAGCAGTCGAAGCGCGAGTCCCCCCTACGAGCAGTACTTC.

CDR3: CASLGAVDEQFF. Written as DNA, the CDR3 is TGTGCCAGTTTGGGGGCCGTGGATGAGCAGTTCTTC. The chain is built from TRBV27 and TRBJ2-1; tentative D call: TRBD1 (6 bases). V lost 9 bases and J lost 8, with 14 bases in between. The germline V gene has CDR1 MNHEY and CDR2 SMNVEV (reference sequence). CDR3 size: 12 residues.